The T cell receptor (beta chain) described here comes from a study of blood T cell repertoires in COVID-19. Data came from immunoSEQ multiplex PCR; TCRdb stores just in-frame clones and leaves some out. The sample has about 440,000 clones, nearly 90% seen once. Germline V CDR1 and CDR2: SNHLY, FYNNEI. V was shortened by 6 bases and J by 9 bases, with 12 bases between the two germline ends. The CDR3 is made up of 12 amino acids. This clone was observed a single time. The TCR sequence derives from a woman aged 18-30 years with acute COVID-19. Sequences were obtained from PBMCs or T cells enriched from blood (not recorded which). The chain has TRBV2 and TRBJ1-5; D possibly corresponds to TRBD1 (5 bases). Written as DNA, the CDR3 is TGTGCCAGCAGCGGAGACCAGGGGCCCCAGCATTTT. Protein: CASSGDQGPQHF.